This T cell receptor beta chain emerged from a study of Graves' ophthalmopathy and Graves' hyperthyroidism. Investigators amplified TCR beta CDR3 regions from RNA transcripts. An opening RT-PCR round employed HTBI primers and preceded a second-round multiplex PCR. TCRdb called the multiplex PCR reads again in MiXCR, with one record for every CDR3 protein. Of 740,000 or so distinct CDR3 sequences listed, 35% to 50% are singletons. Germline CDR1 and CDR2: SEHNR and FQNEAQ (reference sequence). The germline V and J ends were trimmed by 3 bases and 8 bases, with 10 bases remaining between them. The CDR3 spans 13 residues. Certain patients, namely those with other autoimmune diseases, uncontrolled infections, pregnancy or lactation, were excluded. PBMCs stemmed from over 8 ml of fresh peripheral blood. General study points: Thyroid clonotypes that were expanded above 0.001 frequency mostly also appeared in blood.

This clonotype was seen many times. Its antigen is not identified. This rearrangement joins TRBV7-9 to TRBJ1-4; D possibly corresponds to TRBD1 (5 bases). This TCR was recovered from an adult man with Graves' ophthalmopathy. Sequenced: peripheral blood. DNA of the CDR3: TGTGCCAGCAGCTTCGGGGGTGGGGAAAAACTGTTTTTT. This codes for CASSFGGGEKLFF.